The 30 T cell receptor beta chains below come from one sample, sequenced in a study of control samples from healthy donors and cancer patients. The protocol was immunoSEQ multiplex PCR, while the TCRdb copy is restricted to in-frame clones and leaves out a portion. In the table there are about 160,000 clones, 94% of which are singletons. Material for sequencing was blood. The origin of the receptors is a woman aged 40 to 55 in good health.

This clone has just one count. This CDR3 reads CASSKVGGALGNQPQHF. As DNA, the CDR3 is TGTGCCAGCAGTAAAGTTGGGGGCGCGTTGGGCAATCAGCCCCAGCATTTT. This chain connects TRBV7-9 to TRBJ1-5; perhaps TRBD1 as D (6 bases). The CDR3 sequence is 17 residues long. V lost 6 bases to trimming and J lost 2 bases, with 20 bases between them. Germline CDR1 and CDR2: SEHNR and FQNEAQ (reference sequence).

The chain uses TRBV9 and TRBJ1-2; D is undetermined. The CDR3 spans 15 residues. Germline V gene data show CDR1 as SGDLS and CDR2 as YYNGEE. V lost 0 bases and J lost 0, with 9 bases in between. The CDR3 bases are TGTGCCAGCAGCGTAGATGACACCGCTAACTATGGCTACACCTTC. Translation gives CASSVDDTANYGYTF.

The rearrangement links TRBV6-5 to TRBJ2-1; the D is unclear. Per germline, CDR1 MNHEY and CDR2 SVGAGI. Trimming stripped 4 bases from V and 8 bases from J, with 12 bases between. The CDR3 length is 13 residues. The CDR3 DNA is TGTGCCAGCAGTTCTTTTAGTCCCCATGAGCAGTTCTTC. It yields the protein CASSSFSPHEQFF.

The V gene is TRBV3-1 (or the pseudogene TRBV3-2), the J gene TRBJ2-1, with D perhaps matching TRBD2 (6 bases). Per the germline V gene, CDR1 is LGHDT and CDR2 is YNNKEL (reference sequence). V was trimmed by 4 bases and J by 4 bases, leaving 14 bases between them. The CDR3 runs 15 residues. This chain's CDR3 is CASSLTGLPYNEQFF. The CDR3 DNA follows: TGTGCCAGCAGCCTAACGGGACTGCCATACAATGAGCAGTTCTTC.

The CDR3 DNA reads as TGTGCCATCAGTGAGTCCACAGGGTCCTACAATGAGCAGTTCTTC. It encodes CAISESTGSYNEQFF. The J gene is TRBJ2-1, the V gene TRBV10-3; TRBD1 is a possible D gene (6 bases). Germline CDR1 is ENHRY and CDR2 is SYGVKD. Trimming stripped 0 bases from V and 1 base from J, with 7 bases between. The length of the CDR3 is 15 residues.

This chain uses TRBV5-1 with TRBJ1-4, with D possibly matching TRBD1 (6 bases). CDR3 length: 15 residues. CDR1 and CDR2 (germline): SGHRS, YFSETQ. V lost 0 bases and J 8 bases, leaving 14 bases between the germline ends. CDR3 sequence: CASSLGGRGREKLFF. The CDR3 region has the DNA TGCGCCAGCAGCTTGGGTGGCAGGGGTAGAGAAAAACTGTTTTTT.

The chain couples TRBV14 to TRBJ2-1; TRBD2 agrees at 12 bases. Germline CDR1 reads SGHDN; CDR2 reads FVKESK. This CDR3 region has 18 residues. V shed 2 bases and J 9 bases; nucleotides not matched to a gene: 14. CDR3 region: CASSQNRLAGAVGIEQFF. The CDR3 DNA follows: TGTGCCAGCAGCCAAAATAGACTAGCGGGGGCCGTGGGAATTGAGCAGTTCTTC.

This chain connects TRBV7-8 to TRBJ2-5, with a tentative D call TRBD2 (7 bases). In germline, CDR1 is SGHVS, CDR2 FQNEAQ. CDR3 size: 16 residues. Trimming cost V 6 bases and J 4 bases, with 21 bases left between them. CDR3 nucleotide sequence: TGTGCCAGCAGACGAAAGCTGGGGGGGCGCCCAGAGACCCAGTACTTC. Its translation is CASRRKLGGRPETQYF. Full variable domain (outside the CDR3, taken from reference TRBV7-8 and TRBJ2-5): GAGVSQSPRYKVAKRGQDVALRCDPISGHVSLFWYQQALGQGPEFLTYFQNEAQLDKSGLPSDRFFAERPEGSVSTLKIQRTQQEDSAVYLCASRRKLGGRPETQYFGPGTRLLVL.

The genes are TRBV10-3 and TRBJ1-1; no clear D gene. Trimming stripped 4 bases from V and 0 bases from J, with 6 bases between. The CDR3 totals 13 residues. Germline CDR1 is ENHRY and CDR2 is SYGVKD. The CDR3 reads CAISGQMNTEAFF. CDR3 sequence (DNA): TGTGCCATCAGTGGGCAGATGAACACTGAAGCTTTCTTT.

The chain couples TRBV19 to TRBJ1-5; TRBD1 aligns across 12 bases. Per germline, CDR1 LNHDA and CDR2 SQIVND (reference sequence). The CDR3 has 17 amino acids. J gave up 6 bases and V 8 bases, and 14 bases lay outside the gene matches. CDR3 residues: CASSVVWDRGLSQPQHF. DNA of the CDR3: TGTGCCAGTTCTGTCGTGTGGGACAGGGGGCTTTCTCAGCCCCAGCATTTT.

The chain couples TRBV7-3 to TRBJ1-3; D perhaps matches TRBD1 (6 bases). This CDR3 spans 16 amino acids. Looked up from germline, CDR1 is SGHTA and CDR2 is FQGTGA. Between the trimmed V and J ends, which lost 1 base and 2 bases, there was a span of 12 bases. The CDR3 spells CASSLMGATAGNTIYF. DNA for the CDR3: TGTGCCAGCAGCTTAATGGGGGCGACAGCTGGAAACACCATATATTTT. Variable domain in full (rest from reference TRBV7-3 and TRBJ1-3): GAGVSQTPSNKVTEKGKYVELRCDPISGHTALYWYRQSLGQGPEFLIYFQGTGAADDSGLPNDRFFAVRPEGSVSTLKIQRTERGDSAVYLCASSLMGATAGNTIYFGEGSWLTVV.

The chain couples TRBV28 to TRBJ2-2; D is uncertain. This CDR3 region has 11 residues. Germline lookup yields CDR1 MDHEN and CDR2 SYDVKM. V was clipped by 1 base and J by 6 bases, with 0 bases between them. The CDR3 region is CASSLSGELFF. As DNA, the CDR3 is TGTGCCAGCAGTTTATCCGGGGAGCTGTTTTTT.

This chain joins TRBV7-3 and TRBJ2-5; 7 nucleotides agree with TRBD2. Unmatched junction bases numbered 12, after V lost 5 bases and J lost 9 bases. Germline CDR1 is SGHTA and CDR2 is FQGTGA. The CDR3 covers 14 residues. The CDR3, as DNA: TGTGCCAGCAGCCGAGATGCCGCCAGCGGGGCCCAGTACTTC. Its translation: CASSRDAASGAQYF.

Comment on this clone: The same CDR3 is also encoded by other DNA sequences in this sample. The CDR3 is CASSLSSGNTEAFF. CDR3 nucleotide sequence: TGTGCCAGCAGCTTATCGTCCGGGAACACTGAAGCTTTCTTT. J is TRBJ1-1 and V is TRBV7-2; D not certain. The CDR3 contains 14 residues. The germline CDR1 and CDR2 sequences are SGHTA and FQGNSA. V was cut by 2 bases and J by 1 base, with 8 bases left in between. The whole variable domain, remainder taken from reference TRBV7-2 and TRBJ1-1, is GAGVSQSPSNKVTEKGKDVELRCDPISGHTALYWYRQSLGQGLEFLIYFQGNSAPDKSGLPSDRFSAERTGGSVSTLTIQRTQQEDSAVYLCASSLSSGNTEAFFGQGTRLTVV.

The gene calls are TRBV11-2 and TRBJ2-3; perhaps TRBD2 as D (6 bases). The germline V gene has CDR1 SGHAT and CDR2 FQNNGV. V gave up 2 bases and J gave up 12 bases, with 18 bases separating them. This CDR3 has 14 amino acids. CDR3 in amino acids: CASSLSHWELAQYF. CDR3 DNA sequence: TGTGCCAGCAGCTTAAGCCACTGGGAACTAGCTCAGTATTTT. The variable domain in full, with the rest retrieved from reference TRBV11-2 and TRBJ2-3, is EAGVAQSPRYKIIEKRQSVAFWCNPISGHATLYWYQQILGQGPKLLIQFQNNGVVDDSQLPKDRFSAERLKGVDSTLKIQPAKLEDSAVYLCASSLSHWELAQYFGPGTRLTVL.

V usage is TRBV18 and J usage is TRBJ1-1; D unresolved. The germline V gene encodes CDR1 KGHSH and CDR2 LQKENI. The CDR3 is 15 amino acids. V shed 2 bases and J shed 2 bases, with 12 bases lying between them. CDR3 residues: CASSPSGRQNTEAFF. In nucleotides, the CDR3 is TGTGCCAGCTCACCATCGGGCAGACAAAACACTGAAGCTTTCTTT.

The chain joins TRBV28 to TRBJ1-5; perhaps TRBD1 as D (6 bases). V dropped 6 bases and J dropped 15 bases, with 15 bases sitting between them. The CDR3 extends over 11 amino acids. The germline V gene encodes CDR1 MDHEN and CDR2 SYDVKM. In DNA, the CDR3 is TGTGCCAGCAGGCTCGGACAGTTCTTGCATTTT. Protein sequence: CASRLGQFLHF.

The CDR3 nucleotides read TGTGCCAGCAGCCAACAAGGGACTGGAAACACCATATATTTT. It yields the protein CASSQQGTGNTIYF. This chain connects TRBV3-1 (or the pseudogene TRBV3-2) to TRBJ1-3; D unclear. The CDR3 consists of 14 residues. CDR1 is LGHDT, CDR2 YNNKEL, per germline (reference sequence). V was pared by 2 bases and J by 2 bases, with 7 bases between.

This clone was found once. This chain links TRBV7-2 with TRBJ1-2, with a tentative D call TRBD1 (5 bases). Germline V lookup: CDR1 SGHTA, CDR2 FQGNSA. The CDR3 has 15 amino acids. Trimming pared 1 base from V and 3 bases from J, leaving 12 bases between. CDR3 sequence (DNA): TGTGCCAGCAGCTTAGAGTTAGGGGACGACTATGGCTACACCTTC. This sequence encodes CASSLELGDDYGYTF.

This sequence joins TRBV11-2 and TRBJ1-2; D ambiguous. V was clipped by 2 bases and J by 6 bases, with 7 bases between them. The CDR3 consists of 12 residues. CDR1 is SGHAT and CDR2 is FQNNGV in the germline V gene. CDR3 amino acids: CASSLRADGYTF. CDR3 DNA sequence: TGTGCCAGCAGCTTAAGGGCAGATGGCTACACCTTC. Together with reference TRBV11-2 and TRBJ1-2, the CDR3 gives the full variable domain: EAGVAQSPRYKIIEKRQSVAFWCNPISGHATLYWYQQILGQGPKLLIQFQNNGVVDDSQLPKDRFSAERLKGVDSTLKIQPAKLEDSAVYLCASSLRADGYTFGSGTRLTVV.

The rearrangement uses TRBV6-2 or TRBV6-3 and TRBJ2-1; no firm D call. Trimming took 0 bases from V and 9 from J, leaving 12 bases between them. Per germline, CDR1 MNHEY and CDR2 SVGEGT. The CDR3 spans 14 residues. CDR3: CASSYSFSNTEQFF. The CDR3 nucleotides read TGTGCCAGCAGTTACTCCTTCAGCAACACTGAGCAGTTCTTC.

The V and J genes are TRBV7-2 and TRBJ1-2; possible D gene TRBD1, 6 bases. V was clipped by 5 bases and J by 2 bases, with 12 bases between them. Germline values: CDR1 SGHTA, CDR2 FQGNSA. This CDR3 is built from 14 residues. The CDR3 region has the DNA TGTGCCAGCAGCCAAGGGACATCCAACTATGGCTACACCTTC. As protein: CASSQGTSNYGYTF. Full variable domain (rest looked up from reference TRBV7-2 and TRBJ1-2): GAGVSQSPSNKVTEKGKDVELRCDPISGHTALYWYRQSLGQGLEFLIYFQGNSAPDKSGLPSDRFSAERTGGSVSTLTIQRTQQEDSAVYLCASSQGTSNYGYTFGSGTRLTVV.

The V gene is TRBV6-5, the J gene TRBJ1-3; 8 bases are a match to TRBD1. Germline V gives CDR1 MNHEY, CDR2 SVGAGI. V lost 2 bases and J lost 4; bases outside the gene matches: 7. This CDR3 has 16 residues. Written as DNA, the CDR3 is TGTGCCAGCAGTTACAAATGGACAGGGTCCGGAAACACCATATATTTT. Its translation is CASSYKWTGSGNTIYF.

The chain couples TRBV7-6 to TRBJ2-3; 12 nucleotides line up with TRBD2. The CDR3 has 22 residues. J gave up 0 bases and V 1 base, and 17 bases lay outside the gene matches. Germline V gene sequence: CDR1 SGHVS, CDR2 FNYEAQ. The CDR3 DNA sequence: TGTGCCAGCAGCTTAGATCTACCGTCTAGCGGGGGGGTATATACTAGCACAGATACGCAGTATTTT. This sequence encodes CASSLDLPSSGGVYTSTDTQYF.

The V call is TRBV10-1, the J call TRBJ2-2; 11 bases align to TRBD2. There are 17 residues in the CDR3. CDR1 and CDR2 from the germline V gene are WNHNN and SYGVQD (reference sequence). The V gene end was trimmed by 2 bases and the J gene end by 0 bases; junction bases not matched to a gene: 2. CDR3 residues: CASSEGTSGPNTGELFF. Here the CDR3 DNA reads TGCGCCAGCAGTGAGGGGACTAGCGGCCCGAACACCGGGGAGCTGTTTTTT.

V gene TRBV29-1 combines with J gene TRBJ2-3; tentative D call: TRBD2 (6 bases). This CDR3 spans 17 amino acids. The V and J ends lost 7 bases and 2 bases respectively, with 25 bases between them. In germline, CDR1 is SQVTM, CDR2 ANQGSEA. The CDR3 nucleotides are TGCAGCGCCCGAAACCCGAGGGCGGGGAAGAACACAGATACGCAGTATTTT. Its translation: CSARNPRAGKNTDTQYF.

Regarding this clone: The same CDR3 can be traced to other DNA sequences in this sample. The J gene is TRBJ2-4, the V gene TRBV5-6; D is possibly TRBD1 (5 bases). The CDR3 is made up of 13 amino acids. Germline CDR1 SGHDT, CDR2 YYEEEE. The V and J ends lost 0 bases and 7 bases respectively, with 8 bases between them. CDR3 coding DNA: TGTGCCAGCAGCTTGGATAGGGGTAACATTCAGTACTTC. The encoded protein is CASSLDRGNIQYF. Drawing the rest from reference TRBV5-6 and TRBJ2-4, the complete variable domain is DAGVTQSPTHLIKTRGQQVTLRCSPKSGHDTVSWYQQALGQGPQFIFQYYEEEERQRGNFPDRFSGHQFPNYSSELNVNALLLGDSALYLCASSLDRGNIQYFGAGTRLSVL.

The genes are TRBV7-2 and TRBJ2-7; 9 bases agree with TRBD2. This CDR3 comprises 16 residues. Unmatched junction bases numbered 6, after V lost 2 bases and J lost 1 base. Germline lookup yields CDR1 SGHTA and CDR2 FQGNSA. This chain's CDR3 is CASSLYSLAGSYEQYF. The CDR3 region has the DNA TGTGCCAGCAGCTTATATTCCCTAGCGGGGTCCTACGAGCAGTACTTC.

The V call is TRBV4-1, the J call TRBJ1-2; 7 bases align to TRBD1. This CDR3 is 14 amino acids long. J was trimmed by 6 bases and V by 5 bases; bases with no gene match: 9. Per the germline V gene, CDR1 is MGHRA and CDR2 is YSYEKL. In nucleotides, the CDR3 is TGCGCCAGCAGCTTGACCGGACAGGCGAATGGCTACACCTTC. It yields the protein CASSLTGQANGYTF.

The gene calls are TRBV6-2 or TRBV6-3 and TRBJ1-2, with 9 bases identical to TRBD1. The CDR3 consists of 13 residues. Germline V gene sequence: CDR1 MNHEY, CDR2 SVGEGT. J was trimmed by 6 bases and V by 5 bases; bases with no gene match: 4. This CDR3 is CASSRTGEHGYTF. The CDR3 DNA follows: TGTGCCAGCAGTAGGACAGGGGAGCATGGCTACACCTTC.